A single sample is the source of the 18 T cell receptor beta chains below, sequenced in a study of breast tumors, draining lymph nodes, adjacent tissues. TCRdb re-called the multiplex PCR reads with MiXCR, one entry per CDR3 protein. This sample has about 230,000 distinct CDR3 sequences; about a third occur once, and the top ten carry 1.2% to 1.5%. Breast cancer patients provided tissue from their axillary draining lymph nodes. The sample comprised axillary lymph node tissue. The receptors were gathered from a female donor with breast cancer. Some clones in this sample may be carry-over from other donors' samples.

This clonotype was seen at least ten times. The gene calls are TRBV30 and TRBJ1-4; tentatively, D is TRBD1 (6 bases). V shed 2 bases and J shed 7 bases, with 20 bases lying between them. Per germline, CDR1 GTSNPN and CDR2 SVGIG (reference sequence). CDR3 size: 16 residues. The CDR3 nucleotides read TGTGCCTGGAGTCCCTCCCTGGGGGGCAGCAGTGAAAAACTGTTTTTT. Translating it yields CAWSPSLGGSSEKLFF.

The sample holds many counts of this clonotype. This chain joins TRBV7-6 and TRBJ2-2; D unclear. The CDR3 runs 14 residues. V was pared by 3 bases and J by 1 base, with 6 bases between. The germline V gene encodes CDR1 SGHVS and CDR2 FNYEAQ. The CDR3 DNA reads as TGTGCCAGCAGCTTTTCAGAGAACACCGGGGAGCTGTTTTTT. It encodes CASSFSENTGELFF.

This clonotype appeared many times. The chain employs TRBV24-1 and TRBJ2-7; D possibly matches TRBD1 or TRBD2 (6 bases each). This CDR3 spans 15 amino acids. Germline-derived CDR1 and CDR2 are KGHDR and SFDVKD. V lost 5 bases to trimming and J lost 3 bases, with 16 bases between them. The CDR3 spells CATSAPLRGDYEQYF. The DNA for the CDR3 is TGTGCCACCAGTGCTCCTCTGAGGGGGGACTACGAGCAGTACTTC.

The gene calls are TRBV11-3 and TRBJ2-1, with 13 bases that match TRBD2. V shed 1 base, J shed 5 bases, and the junction held 2 bases outside the gene matches. The CDR3 is 16 amino acids. Per the germline V gene, CDR1 is SGHNT and CDR2 is YENEEA. CDR3 coding DNA: TGTGCCAGCAGCTTAGGGGGACTAGCGGGGCACAATGAGCAGTTCTTC. It translates to CASSLGGLAGHNEQFF.

This clonotype was observed at least ten times. V is TRBV5-5 and J is TRBJ1-5; 9 bases are shared with TRBD1. Germline V lookup: CDR1 SGHKS, CDR2 YYEKEE (reference sequence). This CDR3 is 15 amino acids long. V lost 4 bases, J lost 3 bases, and 5 bases stayed unmatched. CDR3 DNA: TGTGCCAGCAGCGCCGGGACAGGGTACAATCAGCCCCAGCATTTT. Translating it yields CASSAGTGYNQPQHF.

This clonotype was recorded at least ten times. The V call is TRBV25-1, the J call TRBJ2-3, with D perhaps matching TRBD2 (6 bases). V was pared by 4 bases and J by 9 bases, with 8 bases between. This CDR3 comprises 11 residues. Germline V gene lookup returns CDR1 MGHDK and CDR2 SYGVNS. CDR3 residues: CASSGGRTQYF. CDR3 sequence (DNA): TGTGCCAGCAGTGGAGGGAGGACGCAGTATTTT.

A note on this clonotype: The CDR3 end shows no conserved phenylalanine or tryptophan, and so a read error is likely. The limits of the CDR3 on the DNA are not certain, so only TCRdb's listed CDR3 is given. The V call is TRBV9, the J call TRBJ2-1. The CDR3 extends over 15 residues, inclusive of both ends. Germline V gene sequence: CDR1 SGDLS, CDR2 YYNGEE. Here the CDR3 reads CASSFNGDSYNEPFL.

This clonotype was counted ten times or more. The V and J genes are TRBV6-2 or TRBV6-3 and TRBJ1-2; TRBD1 might be the D (5 bases). Per the germline V gene, CDR1 is MNHEY and CDR2 is SVGEGT. V lost 6 bases and J lost 1, with 15 bases in between. This CDR3 is 15 amino acids long. This CDR3 is CASRPSGAGNYGYTF. The CDR3 region has the DNA TGTGCCAGCAGACCCTCCGGGGCGGGTAACTATGGCTACACCTTC.

Concerning this clonotype: The junction departs from germline at one end; a sequencing error may be responsible. V usage is TRBV6-1 and J usage is TRBJ1-5, with 7 bases fitting TRBD1. The CDR3 consists of 15 residues. Germline values: CDR1 MNHNS, CDR2 SASEGT. The CDR3 coding sequence is TGTGCCAGCAGACCCGACAGGGCCAGCAATCAACCCCAGCATTTT. Translated, it gives CASRPDRASNQPQHF.

This clonotype was detected ten times or more. J is TRBJ2-2 and V is TRBV7-6; D call uncertain. Germline CDR1 reads SGHVS; CDR2 reads FNYEAQ. The CDR3 is 14 amino acids. Trimming left V 1 base short and J 1 base short, with 4 bases between. This chain's CDR3 is CASSLGQNTGELFF. CDR3 DNA: TGTGCCAGCAGCTTAGGCCAGAACACCGGGGAGCTGTTTTTT. Full variable domain (outside the CDR3, taken from reference TRBV7-6 and TRBJ2-2): GAGVSQSPRYKVTKRGQDVALRCDPISGHVSLYWYRQALGQGPEFLTYFNYEAQQDKSGLPNDRFSAERPEGSISTLTIQRTEQRDSAMYRCASSLGQNTGELFFGEGSRLTVL.

This clonotype came up many times. This chain links TRBV6-5 with TRBJ1-4; D not resolved. V lost 7 bases, J lost 0 bases, and 15 bases lay in between. In germline, CDR1 is MNHEY, CDR2 SVGAGI. CDR3 size: 16 residues. The chain's CDR3 is CASKVSDGATNEKLFF. The CDR3 DNA reads as TGTGCCAGCAAGGTATCCGATGGAGCAACTAATGAAAAACTGTTTTTT.

This clonotype was recorded many times. The chain recombines TRBV20-1 with TRBJ1-6, with TRBD1 matching 7 bases. J was trimmed by 4 bases and V by 5 bases; bases with no gene match: 5. CDR3 length: 14 residues. Germline CDR1 reads DFQATT; CDR2 reads SNEGSKA (reference sequence). DNA of the CDR3: TGCAGTGCTTGGGGACAGTCGTATAATTCACCCCTCCACTTT. Translation gives CSAWGQSYNSPLHF.

This clonotype has only a few counts. A much larger clone lies one base from this, so it may be a read error. The rearrangement uses TRBV20-1 and TRBJ1-5, with 7 bases aligning to TRBD1. In germline, CDR1 is DFQATT, CDR2 SNEGSKA (reference sequence). The CDR3 has 16 amino acids. J lost 4 bases, V lost 1 base, and 10 bases had no gene match. The chain's CDR3 is CSARARTGQANQPQHF. In DNA form, the CDR3 reads TGCAGTGCTAGAGCCAGGACAGGCCAGGCTAATCAGCCCCAGCATTTT.

This clonotype occurred many times. V and J are TRBV7-2 and TRBJ2-3; no reliable D call. Germline lookup yields CDR1 SGHTA and CDR2 FQGNSA. Between the trimmed V and J ends, which lost 6 bases and 3 bases, there was a span of 7 bases. The CDR3 runs to 12 residues. The CDR3 DNA follows: TGTGCCAGCAGTTCCACTACAGATACGCAGTATTTT. Its translation is CASSSTTDTQYF. The full variable domain, its missing parts supplied by reference TRBV7-2 and TRBJ2-3, is GAGVSQSPSNKVTEKGKDVELRCDPISGHTALYWYRQSLGQGLEFLIYFQGNSAPDKSGLPSDRFSAERTGGSVSTLTIQRTQQEDSAVYLCASSSTTDTQYFGPGTRLTVL.

This clonotype occurred many times. CDR3 coding DNA: TGCAGTGCTAGAAGCGGGGTGCGGGCGGGGGAGGGCCTTAGGGAGCAGTTCTTC. Amino acid sequence: CSARSGVRAGEGLREQFF. The rearrangement links TRBV20-1 to TRBJ2-1; 7 bases line up with TRBD2. CDR1 and CDR2 (germline): DFQATT, SNEGSKA (reference sequence). This CDR3 has 18 amino acids. Unmatched junction bases numbered 23, after V lost 2 bases and J lost 10 bases.

The table lists this clonotype with many counts. At one of its ends the junction is not consistent with the germline gene, which may arise from a read error. CDR3 loop: CASSFNGYNEQLF. The CDR3 DNA reads as TGCGCCAGCAGCTTCAACGGTTACAATGAGCAGCTCTTC. The chain links TRBV5-1 to TRBJ2-1; no reliable D call. The CDR3 extends over 13 amino acids. Germline CDR1 is SGHRS and CDR2 is YFSETQ.

This clonotype came up many times. The chain links TRBV19 to TRBJ2-1; 13 bases match TRBD2. The germline gives CDR1 LNHDA, CDR2 SQIVND (reference sequence). This CDR3 is built from 16 residues. Losses at the gene ends were 4 bases for V and 4 bases for J; bases not matched to a gene: 4. This CDR3 reads CASSKAGLAGYNEQFF. Written as DNA, the CDR3 is TGTGCCAGTAGTAAAGCGGGACTAGCGGGATACAATGAGCAGTTCTTC.

The chain combines TRBV19 with TRBJ1-2; weak D call: TRBD1 (5 bases). Between the trimmed V and J ends, which lost 3 bases and 3 bases, there was a span of 8 bases. Germline loops: CDR1 LNHDA, CDR2 SQIVND (reference sequence). The CDR3 sequence is 13 residues long. The chain's CDR3 is CASSMGPDYGYTF. In DNA, the CDR3 is TGTGCCAGTAGTATGGGACCTGACTATGGCTACACCTTC.